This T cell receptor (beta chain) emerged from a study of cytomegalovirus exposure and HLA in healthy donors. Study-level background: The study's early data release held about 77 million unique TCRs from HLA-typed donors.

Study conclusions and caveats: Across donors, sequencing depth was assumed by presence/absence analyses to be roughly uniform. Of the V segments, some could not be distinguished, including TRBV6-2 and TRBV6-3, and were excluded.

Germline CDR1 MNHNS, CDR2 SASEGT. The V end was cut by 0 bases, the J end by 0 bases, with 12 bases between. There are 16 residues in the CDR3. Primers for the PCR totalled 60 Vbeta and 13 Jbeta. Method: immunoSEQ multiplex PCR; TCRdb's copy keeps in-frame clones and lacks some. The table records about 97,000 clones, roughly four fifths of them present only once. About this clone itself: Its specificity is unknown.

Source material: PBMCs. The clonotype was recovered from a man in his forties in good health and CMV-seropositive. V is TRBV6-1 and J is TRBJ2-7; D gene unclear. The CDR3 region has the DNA TGTGCCAGCAGTGAAGCGCCGGATCCTAGCTCCTACGAGCAGTACTTC. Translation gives CASSEAPDPSSYEQYF.